This TCR beta chain emerged from a study of beta chain features in type 1 diabetes. Turning to the study itself: Sorted cell examination encompassed about 110 million cells across all samples.

This CDR3 is built from 15 residues. Trimming removed 3 bases from V and 4 bases from J, with 13 bases in between. In germline, CDR1 is SGDLS, CDR2 YYNGEE. The whole isolated RNA underwent reverse transcription, so sequencing captured expressed TCRB transcripts. Clones were read by immunoSEQ multiplex PCR, and TCRdb kept only the in-frame ones, dropping some. The repertoire includes 900,000 or so clones, about 17% of them detected once, and 0.02% to 0.03% sits in the top ten. Sequencing was carried out using naive CD4+ T cells from blood. The clonotype was recovered from a woman aged 18-30 years in good health. V is TRBV9 and J is TRBJ1-4; no firm D call. The CDR3 here is CASSASGSFNEKLFF. In DNA, the CDR3 is TGTGCCAGCAGCGCCTCCGGGAGTTTTAATGAAAAACTGTTTTTT.